This T cell receptor (beta chain) came from a study of a mutant IDH1 vaccine in newly diagnosed glioma. This clone was picked up one time. CDR1 SGHAT and CDR2 FQNNGV come from the germline V gene. The V gene lost 5 bases and the J gene lost 8 bases, with 15 bases spanning the gap. The CDR3 sequence is 13 residues long. The table came from immunoSEQ multiplex PCR; TCRdb's copy has only in-frame clones and leaves some out. The sample has some 51,000 clones; 60% to 85% are singletons. Time point noted: baseline, week 1 (first vaccination visit). Stated treatment: pre-vaccination baseline after standard-of-care therapy.

Sample: PBMCs, taken from a glioma patient treated with radiotherapy, temozolomide or both. The clonotype comes from a woman aged 35 to 49 with glioma. This rearrangement joins TRBV11-2 to TRBJ1-2; D might be TRBD1 (6 bases). CDR3 amino acids: CASSHGGLRGYTF. CDR3 DNA sequence: TGTGCCAGCAGCCACGGGGGGCTCCGCGGCTACACCTTC.